Detailed here is one T cell receptor beta chain. Its target is unknown. Primed by a sample-barcoded 5' primer and a J-beta primer mix, a second PCR proceeded for about 7 to 11 cycles. MiXCR, run by TCRdb on the 5' RACE reads, gives a single entry per CDR3 protein. The sample comprises 780,000 or so distinct CDR3 sequences, more than 20% of which are singletons, and roughly 3.8% rests with the top ten. The data were obtained in a study of blood T cells in healthy people across ages. General study results and limits: Diversity was higher, and naive CD4+ cells more numerous, in long-lived donors than in aged donors.

The donors, all healthy, were Caucasians living in Russia, aged about 6 to 95. From germline, CDR1 is MGHRA and CDR2 YSYEKL. V was cut by 3 bases and J by 4 bases, with 13 bases left in between. The CDR3 totals 14 residues. This same sample was also part of a study on T cells of mothers and their children. From that paper: Each child gave approximately 3 million TCR beta CDR3 reads (each mother, over 10 million). An overlap that was slightly higher, though non-significant, was seen in related mother-child pairs versus unrelated pairs.

J is TRBJ2-7 and V is TRBV4-1; D call uncertain. Material for sequencing was blood. The origin of this receptor is a boy between 10 and 17 years old in good health. Here the CDR3 reads CASSQPAGQYEQYF. CDR3 nucleotide sequence: TGCGCCAGCAGCCAGCCGGCAGGTCAATACGAGCAGTACTTC.